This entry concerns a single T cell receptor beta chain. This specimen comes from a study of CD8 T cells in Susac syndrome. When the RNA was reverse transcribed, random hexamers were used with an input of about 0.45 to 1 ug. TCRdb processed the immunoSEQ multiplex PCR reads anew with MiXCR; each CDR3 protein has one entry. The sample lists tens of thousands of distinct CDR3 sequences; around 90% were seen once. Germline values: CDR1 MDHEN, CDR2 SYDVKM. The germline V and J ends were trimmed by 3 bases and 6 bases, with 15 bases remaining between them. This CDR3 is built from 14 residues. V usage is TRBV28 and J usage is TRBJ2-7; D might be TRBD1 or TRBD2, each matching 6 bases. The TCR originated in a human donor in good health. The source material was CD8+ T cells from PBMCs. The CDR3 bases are TGTGCCAGCAGTTTTGGCCCCTGGGGGGCCGAGCAGTACTTC. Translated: CASSFGPWGAEQYF.